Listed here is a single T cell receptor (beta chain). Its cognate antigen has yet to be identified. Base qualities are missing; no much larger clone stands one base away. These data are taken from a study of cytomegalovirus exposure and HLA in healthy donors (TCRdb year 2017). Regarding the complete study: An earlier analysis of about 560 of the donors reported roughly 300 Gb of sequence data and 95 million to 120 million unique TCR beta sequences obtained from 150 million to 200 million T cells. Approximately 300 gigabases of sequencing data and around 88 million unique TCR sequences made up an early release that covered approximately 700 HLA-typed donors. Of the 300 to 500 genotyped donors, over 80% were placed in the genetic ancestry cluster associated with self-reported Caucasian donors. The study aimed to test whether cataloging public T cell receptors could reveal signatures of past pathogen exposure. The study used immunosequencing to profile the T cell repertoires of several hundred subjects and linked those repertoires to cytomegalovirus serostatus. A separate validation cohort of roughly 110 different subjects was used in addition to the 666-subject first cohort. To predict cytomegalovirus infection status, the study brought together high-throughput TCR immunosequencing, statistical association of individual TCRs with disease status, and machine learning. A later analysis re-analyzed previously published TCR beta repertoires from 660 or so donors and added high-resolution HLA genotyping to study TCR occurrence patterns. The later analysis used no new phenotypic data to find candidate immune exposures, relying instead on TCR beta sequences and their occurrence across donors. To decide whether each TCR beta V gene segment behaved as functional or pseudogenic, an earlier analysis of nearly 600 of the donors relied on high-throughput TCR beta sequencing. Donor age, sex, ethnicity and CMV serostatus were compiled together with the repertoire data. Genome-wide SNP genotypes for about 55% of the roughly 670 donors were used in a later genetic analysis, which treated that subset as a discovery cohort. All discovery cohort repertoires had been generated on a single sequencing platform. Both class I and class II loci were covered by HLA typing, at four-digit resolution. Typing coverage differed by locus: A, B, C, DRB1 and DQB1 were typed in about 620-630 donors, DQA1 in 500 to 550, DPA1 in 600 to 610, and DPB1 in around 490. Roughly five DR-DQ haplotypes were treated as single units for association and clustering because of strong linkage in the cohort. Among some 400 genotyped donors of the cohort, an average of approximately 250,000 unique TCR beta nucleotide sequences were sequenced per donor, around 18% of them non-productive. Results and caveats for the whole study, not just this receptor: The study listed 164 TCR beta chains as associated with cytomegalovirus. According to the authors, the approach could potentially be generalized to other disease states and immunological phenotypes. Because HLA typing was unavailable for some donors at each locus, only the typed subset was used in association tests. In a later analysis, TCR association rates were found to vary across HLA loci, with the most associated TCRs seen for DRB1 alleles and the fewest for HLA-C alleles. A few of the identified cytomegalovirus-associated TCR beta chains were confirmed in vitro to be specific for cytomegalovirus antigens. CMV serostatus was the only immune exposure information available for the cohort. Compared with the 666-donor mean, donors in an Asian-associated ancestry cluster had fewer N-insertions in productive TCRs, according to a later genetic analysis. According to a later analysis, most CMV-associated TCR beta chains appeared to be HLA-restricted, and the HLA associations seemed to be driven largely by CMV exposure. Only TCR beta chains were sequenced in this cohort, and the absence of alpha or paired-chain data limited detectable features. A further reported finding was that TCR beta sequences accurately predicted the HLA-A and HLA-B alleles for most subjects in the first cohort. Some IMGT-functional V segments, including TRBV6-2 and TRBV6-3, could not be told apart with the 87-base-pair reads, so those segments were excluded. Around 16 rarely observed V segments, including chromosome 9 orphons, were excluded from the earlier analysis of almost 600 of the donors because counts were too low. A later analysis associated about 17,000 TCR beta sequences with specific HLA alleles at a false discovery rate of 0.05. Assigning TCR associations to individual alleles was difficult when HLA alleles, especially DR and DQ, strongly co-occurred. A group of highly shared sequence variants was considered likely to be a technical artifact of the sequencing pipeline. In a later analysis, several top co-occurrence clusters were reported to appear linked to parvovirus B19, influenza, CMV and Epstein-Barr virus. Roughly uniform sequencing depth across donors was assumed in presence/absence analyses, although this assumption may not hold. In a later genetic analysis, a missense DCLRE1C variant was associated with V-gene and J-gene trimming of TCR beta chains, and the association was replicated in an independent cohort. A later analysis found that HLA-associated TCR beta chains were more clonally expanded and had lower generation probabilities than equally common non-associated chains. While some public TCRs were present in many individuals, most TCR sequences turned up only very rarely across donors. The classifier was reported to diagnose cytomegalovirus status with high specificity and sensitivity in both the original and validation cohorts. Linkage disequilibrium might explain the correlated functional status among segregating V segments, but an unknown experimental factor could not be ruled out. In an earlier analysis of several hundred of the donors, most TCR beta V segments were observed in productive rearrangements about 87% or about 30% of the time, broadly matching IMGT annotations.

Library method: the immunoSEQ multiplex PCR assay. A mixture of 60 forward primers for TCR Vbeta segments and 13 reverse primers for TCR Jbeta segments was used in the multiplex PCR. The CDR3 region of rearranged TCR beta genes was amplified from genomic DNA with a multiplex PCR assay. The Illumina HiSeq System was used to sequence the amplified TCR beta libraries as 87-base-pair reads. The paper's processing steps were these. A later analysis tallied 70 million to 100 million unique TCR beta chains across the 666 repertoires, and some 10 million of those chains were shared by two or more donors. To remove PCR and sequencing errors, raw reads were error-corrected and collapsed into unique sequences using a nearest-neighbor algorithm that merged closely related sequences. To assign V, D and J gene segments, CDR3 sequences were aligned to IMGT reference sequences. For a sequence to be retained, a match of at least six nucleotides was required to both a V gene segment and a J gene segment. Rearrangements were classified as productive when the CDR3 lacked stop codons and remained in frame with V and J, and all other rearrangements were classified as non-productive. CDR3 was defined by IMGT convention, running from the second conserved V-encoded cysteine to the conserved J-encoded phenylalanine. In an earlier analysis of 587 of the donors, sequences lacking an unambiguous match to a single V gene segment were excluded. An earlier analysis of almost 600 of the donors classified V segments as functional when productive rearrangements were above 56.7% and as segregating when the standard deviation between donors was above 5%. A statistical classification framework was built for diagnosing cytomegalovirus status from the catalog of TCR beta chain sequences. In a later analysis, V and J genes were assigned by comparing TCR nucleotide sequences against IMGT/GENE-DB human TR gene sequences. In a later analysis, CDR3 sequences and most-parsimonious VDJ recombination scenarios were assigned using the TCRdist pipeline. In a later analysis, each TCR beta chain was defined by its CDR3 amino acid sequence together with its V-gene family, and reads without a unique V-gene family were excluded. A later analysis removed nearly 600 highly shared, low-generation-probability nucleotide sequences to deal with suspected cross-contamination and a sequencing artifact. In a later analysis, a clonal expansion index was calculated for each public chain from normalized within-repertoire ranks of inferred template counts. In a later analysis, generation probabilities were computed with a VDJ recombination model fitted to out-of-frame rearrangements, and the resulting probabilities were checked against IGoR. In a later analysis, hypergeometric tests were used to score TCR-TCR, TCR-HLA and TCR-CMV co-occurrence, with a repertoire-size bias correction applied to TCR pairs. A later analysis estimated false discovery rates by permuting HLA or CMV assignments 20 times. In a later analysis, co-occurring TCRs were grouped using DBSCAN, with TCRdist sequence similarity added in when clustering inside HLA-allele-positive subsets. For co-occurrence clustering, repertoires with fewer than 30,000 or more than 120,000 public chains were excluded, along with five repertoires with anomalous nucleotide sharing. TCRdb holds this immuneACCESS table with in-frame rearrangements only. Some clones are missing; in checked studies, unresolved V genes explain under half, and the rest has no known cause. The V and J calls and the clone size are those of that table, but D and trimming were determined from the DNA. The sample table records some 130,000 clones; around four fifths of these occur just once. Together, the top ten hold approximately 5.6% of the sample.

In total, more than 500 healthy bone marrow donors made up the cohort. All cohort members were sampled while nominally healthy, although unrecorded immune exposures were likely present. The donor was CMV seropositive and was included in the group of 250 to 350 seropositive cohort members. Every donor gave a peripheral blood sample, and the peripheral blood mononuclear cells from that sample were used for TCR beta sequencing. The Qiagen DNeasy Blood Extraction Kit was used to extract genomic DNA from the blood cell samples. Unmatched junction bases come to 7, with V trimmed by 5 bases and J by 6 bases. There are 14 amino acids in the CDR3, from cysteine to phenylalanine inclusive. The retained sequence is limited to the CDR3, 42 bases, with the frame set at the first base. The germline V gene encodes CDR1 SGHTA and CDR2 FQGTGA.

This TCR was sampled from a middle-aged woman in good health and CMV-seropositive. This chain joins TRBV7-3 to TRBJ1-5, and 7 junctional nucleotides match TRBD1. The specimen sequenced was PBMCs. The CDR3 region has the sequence CASSPMQGGQPQHF. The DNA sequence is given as TGTGCCAGCAGCCCCATGCAGGGGGGTCAGCCCCAGCATTTT.